The sequence of this TCR beta chain was determined in a study of spatial heterogeneity in lung cancer. Single TCR cDNA molecules each had their own unique molecular identifier. TCRdb processed the 5' RACE reads anew with MiXCR; each CDR3 protein has one entry. The sample comprises around 14,000 distinct CDR3 sequences, just over 3.5% of which are singletons, and 9.8% rests with the top ten. Sample share makes this clonotype medium-sized. A library prepared for alpha chains yielded this beta chain as an off-target read; its size is of little meaning. Trimming took 3 bases from V and 3 from J, leaving 6 bases between them. Germline values: CDR1 SNHLY, CDR2 FYNNEI. The CDR3 has 12 residues. Regarding time point: sample taken at primary tumor resection.

The source of this sequence is a male donor with early-stage non-small cell lung cancer. J is TRBJ2-7 and V is TRBV2; D possibly corresponds to TRBD1 (6 bases). The sequences come from normal lung tissue next to the tumor, collected at surgery. CDR3 nucleotides: TGTGCCAGCAGTGACAGGGGCTACGAGCAGTACTTC. This gives the protein CASSDRGYEQYF.